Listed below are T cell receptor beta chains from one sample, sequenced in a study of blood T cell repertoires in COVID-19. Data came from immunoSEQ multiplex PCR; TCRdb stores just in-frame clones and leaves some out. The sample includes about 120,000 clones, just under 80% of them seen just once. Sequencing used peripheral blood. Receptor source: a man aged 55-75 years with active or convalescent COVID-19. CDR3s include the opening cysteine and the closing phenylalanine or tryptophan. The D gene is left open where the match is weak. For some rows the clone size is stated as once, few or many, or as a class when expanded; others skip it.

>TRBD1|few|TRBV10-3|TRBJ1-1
CAIRYGTGGLGTEAFF
TGTGCCATCCGCTACGGGACAGGGGGCTTGGGCACTGAAGCTTTCTTT
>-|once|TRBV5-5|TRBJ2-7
CASSVDISSSYEQYF
TGTGCCAGCAGCGTGGACATTTCGTCCTCCTACGAGCAGTACTTC
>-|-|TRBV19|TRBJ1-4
CASSIGRAANEKLFF
TGTGCCAGTAGTATAGGCAGGGCGGCTAATGAAAAACTGTTTTTT
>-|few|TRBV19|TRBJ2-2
CASSITGLTGELFF
TGTGCCAGTAGTATAACAGGTTTAACCGGGGAGCTGTTTTTT
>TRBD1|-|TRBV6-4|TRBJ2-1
CASSELGGLNNEQFF
TGTGCCAGCAGTGAATTAGGGGGCCTCAACAATGAGCAGTTCTTC
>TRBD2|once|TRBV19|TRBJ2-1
CASRRSGGRTYNEQFF
TGTGCCAGTAGGAGGTCTGGCGGGAGGACCTACAATGAGCAGTTCTTC
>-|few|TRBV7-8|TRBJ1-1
CASSLRAWNTEAFF
TGTGCCAGCAGCCTCAGGGCCTGGAACACTGAAGCTTTCTTT
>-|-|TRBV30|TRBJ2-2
CASRPGNTGELFF
TGTGCCTCCCGGCCGGGGAACACCGGGGAGCTGTTTTTT
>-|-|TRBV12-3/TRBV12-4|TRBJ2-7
CASSLLVRGEQYF
TGTGCCAGCAGTCTCCTAGTCAGGGGCGAGCAGTACTTC
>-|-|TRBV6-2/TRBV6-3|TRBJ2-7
CASSYATAYEQYF
TGTGCCAGCAGTTACGCGACAGCCTACGAGCAGTACTTC
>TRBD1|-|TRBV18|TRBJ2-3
CASSSVDRGTDTQYF
TGTGCCAGCTCAAGCGTGGACAGGGGCACAGATACGCAGTATTTT
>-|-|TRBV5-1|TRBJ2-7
CASSSSSLTGTYEQYF
TGCGCCAGCAGCTCCTCAAGTCTGACGGGAACCTACGAGCAGTACTTC
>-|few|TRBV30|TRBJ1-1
CAWSVQGGREAFF
TGTGCCTGGAGTGTACAGGGCGGCCGTGAAGCTTTCTTT
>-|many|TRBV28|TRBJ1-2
CASSWGRGGWNYGYTF
TGTGCCAGCAGTTGGGGAAGGGGCGGTTGGAACTATGGCTACACCTTC
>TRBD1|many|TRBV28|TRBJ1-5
CASSSLTGGNQPQHF
TGTGCCAGCAGTTCGTTGACAGGGGGGAATCAGCCCCAGCATTTT
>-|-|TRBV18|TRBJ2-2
CASSPPGGGDTGELFF
TGTGCCAGCTCACCACCGGGAGGCGGTGACACCGGGGAGCTGTTTTTT
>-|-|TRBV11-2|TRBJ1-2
CASSLNQGAYGYTF
TGTGCCAGCAGCTTAAATCAAGGGGCATATGGCTACACCTTC
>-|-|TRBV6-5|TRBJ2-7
CASSRDISYEQYF
TGTGCCAGCAGTAGGGACATTTCCTACGAGCAGTACTTC
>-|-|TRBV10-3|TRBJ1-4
CAISDSLGGTNEKLFF
TGTGCCATCAGTGATTCTCTCGGGGGGACTAATGAAAAACTGTTTTTT
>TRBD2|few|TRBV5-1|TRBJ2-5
CASSSPAGAEETQYF
TGCGCCAGCAGTTCCCCAGCGGGAGCAGAAGAGACCCAGTACTTC
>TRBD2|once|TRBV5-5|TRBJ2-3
CASSLVGRGTDTQYF
TGTGCCAGCAGCTTGGTAGGGAGGGGCACAGATACGCAGTATTTT
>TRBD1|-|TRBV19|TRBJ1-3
CASRAEAGTVGNTIYF
TGTGCCAGTAGAGCCGAGGCAGGGACAGTGGGAAACACCATATATTTT
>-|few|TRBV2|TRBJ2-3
CASSSQITTDTQYF
TGTGCCAGCTCGTCACAGATAACCACAGATACGCAGTATTTT
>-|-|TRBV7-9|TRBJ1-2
CASNREQEGSRGYTF
TGTGCCAGCAACCGAGAGCAGGAAGGTAGTCGGGGCTACACCTTC
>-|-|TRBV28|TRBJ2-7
CASSSPRSKFNPYEQYF
TGTGCCAGCAGTTCTCCCCGGTCCAAATTTAACCCCTACGAGCAGTACTTC
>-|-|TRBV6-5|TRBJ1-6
CASSSSTGFGSPLHF
TGTGCCAGCAGTTCATCGACGGGGTTCGGGTCACCCCTCCACTTT
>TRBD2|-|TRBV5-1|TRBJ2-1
CASRTSPSNEQFF
TGCGCCAGTAGGACTAGCCCGAGCAATGAGCAGTTCTTC
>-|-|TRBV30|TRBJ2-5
CAWSGPRGTRETQYF
TGTGCCTGGAGTGGCCCCCGAGGGACAAGGGAGACCCAGTACTTC
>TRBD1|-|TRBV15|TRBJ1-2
CATSRNKGQGVDYGYTF
TGTGCCACCAGCAGAAACAAGGGACAGGGCGTCGACTATGGCTACACCTTC
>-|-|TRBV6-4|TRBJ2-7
CASFGDSYEQYF
TGTGCCAGCTTTGGGGACTCTTACGAGCAGTACTTC
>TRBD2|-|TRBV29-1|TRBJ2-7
CSVELAGVAADVEQYF
TGCAGCGTTGAACTAGCGGGAGTCGCAGCCGACGTCGAGCAGTACTTC
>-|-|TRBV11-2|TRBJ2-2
CASFPRRTGELFF
TGTGCCAGCTTCCCTCGTCGGACCGGGGAGCTGTTTTTT
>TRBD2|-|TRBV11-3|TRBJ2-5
CASSLGSGRETQYF
TGTGCCAGCAGCCTAGGGAGCGGGAGAGAGACCCAGTACTTC
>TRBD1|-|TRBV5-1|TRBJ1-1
CASSLATGLIRNTEAFF
TGCGCCAGCAGCTTGGCGACAGGGTTGATTAGGAACACTGAAGCTTTCTTT
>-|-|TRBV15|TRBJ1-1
CATSPSMNTEAFF
TGTGCCACCAGCCCATCCATGAACACTGAAGCTTTCTTT
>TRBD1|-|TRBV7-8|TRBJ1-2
CASSLWGGQDLNYGYTF
TGTGCCAGCAGCTTATGGGGGGGACAGGACCTTAACTATGGCTACACCTTC
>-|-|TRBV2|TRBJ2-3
CASSVYTSTDTQYF
TGTGCCAGCAGTGTTTATACTAGCACAGATACGCAGTATTTT
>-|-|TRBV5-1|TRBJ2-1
CASSPVAARRDEQFF
TGCGCCAGCAGCCCCGTAGCGGCCCGCCGCGATGAGCAGTTCTTC
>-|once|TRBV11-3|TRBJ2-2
CASSLSSGAAGELFF
TGTGCCAGCAGCCTCTCATCAGGGGCCGCCGGGGAGCTGTTTTTT
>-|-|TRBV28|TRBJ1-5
CASSFRRNNQPQHF
TGTGCCAGCAGTTTTCGCAGAAACAATCAGCCCCAGCATTTT